Listed below are T cell receptor beta chains from one sample, sequenced in a study of radiotherapy plus CTLA-4 blockade in lung cancer. Assay used: immunoSEQ multiplex PCR; TCRdb lists only in-frame clones, some missing. The sample has approximately 100,000 clones, 75% to 90% seen once. This specimen consisted of peripheral blood, obtained from a patient treated with radiotherapy plus ipilimumab. Receptors were obtained from a human donor with non-small cell lung cancer who had a partial response to radiotherapy plus ipilimumab. CDR3s include the opening cysteine and the closing phenylalanine or tryptophan. A D gene is named only where the DNA matches it firmly. Part of the rows lack a size; the others show once, few, many or a class for expanded clones.

TRBD2 TRBJ2-7 . TRBV5-1 CASSLAGVTSETHEQYF TGCGCCAGCAGCTTGGCCGGCGTGACTAGCGAGACCCACGAGCAGTACTTC
. TRBJ1-2 . TRBV19 CASSITGVAGGYTF TGTGCCAGTAGTATAACAGGAGTTGCTGGTGGCTACACCTTC
. TRBJ2-5 . TRBV2 CASSVQGQPQETQYF TGTGCCAGCAGTGTACAAGGACAGCCCCAAGAGACCCAGTACTTC
. TRBJ1-2 . TRBV4-1 CASSQERGANYGYTF TGCGCCAGCAGCCAAGAACGAGGAGCCAACTATGGCTACACCTTC
. TRBJ2-2 . TRBV18 CASSPRAANTGELFF TGTGCCAGCTCACCACGGGCTGCTAACACCGGGGAGCTGTTTTTT
TRBD1 TRBJ1-6 . TRBV6-5 CASRTRDSNSPLHF TGTGCCAGCCGCACCCGGGACAGCAATTCACCCCTCCACTTT
. TRBJ2-2 . TRBV19 CASTPGIPYTGELFF TGTGCCAGTACCCCCGGGATCCCGTACACCGGGGAGCTGTTTTTT
TRBD1 TRBJ2-3 . TRBV27 CASKPGQSTDTQYF TGTGCCAGCAAGCCGGGACAGAGCACAGATACGCAGTATTTT
TRBD1 TRBJ1-1 few TRBV28 CASGSQGARRIF TGTGCCAGCGGATCACAGGGGGCGAGGAGAATCTTT
TRBD2 TRBJ2-7 once TRBV7-2 CASSLSASGSSYEQYF TGTGCCAGCAGCCTGTCGGCTAGCGGAAGCTCCTACGAGCAGTACTTC
. TRBJ1-1 . TRBV10-2 CASSDQGQNTEAFF TGCGCCAGCAGTGACCAGGGACAGAACACTGAAGCTTTCTTT
. TRBJ2-1 . TRBV5-4 CASSLAGVLDNEQFF TGTGCCAGCAGCTTGGCGGGAGTGCTCGACAATGAGCAGTTCTTC
. TRBJ2-5 . TRBV6-1 CASSGGPATQYF TGTGCCAGCAGTGGGGGGCCTGCGACCCAGTACTTC
. TRBJ2-7 . TRBV21-1 CASRAGSSYEQYF TGTGCCAGCAGGGCAGGAAGCTCCTACGAGCAGTACTTC
. TRBJ1-5 . TRBV30 CAWKMGRGPNQPQHF TGTGCCTGGAAGATGGGCAGGGGCCCCAATCAGCCCCAGCATTTT
TRBD1 TRBJ2-7 . TRBV27 CASSLGRTGGTYEQYF TGTGCCAGCAGTTTAGGACGGACAGGGGGCACCTACGAGCAGTACTTC
. TRBJ1-1 . TRBV10-2 CASSESGQGNTEAFF TGCGCCAGCAGTGAGTCAGGGCAGGGGAACACTGAAGCTTTCTTT
. TRBJ2-7 . TRBV6-6 CASSYSITGIIYEQYF TGTGCCAGCAGTTACTCGATTACAGGTATAATCTACGAGCAGTACTTC
TRBD2 TRBJ2-5 . TRBV19 CASRKTSGQETQYF TGTGCCAGTAGGAAGACTAGCGGACAAGAGACCCAGTACTTC
. TRBJ2-5 . TRBV7-2 CASSLSRRETQYF TGTGCCAGCAGCTTAAGCCGGCGGGAGACCCAGTACTTC
. TRBJ2-1 few TRBV4-1 CASSQDGPSRLNEQFF TGCGCCAGCAGCCAAGATGGTCCTAGTCGCTTGAATGAGCAGTTCTTC